This TCR beta chain was recovered during a study of T-cell reconstitution after alpha-beta-depleted transplantation in children. This clonotype was detected ten times or more. Using unique molecular identifiers, the investigators prepared the TCRbeta library. TCRdb analysed the PCR reads with MiXCR anew, one entry per CDR3 protein. The sample includes 170,000 or so distinct CDR3 sequences, more than 6.5% of them seen just once. V lost 6 bases and J lost 3; bases outside the gene matches: 9. The germline CDR1 and CDR2 sequences are MNHNS and SASEGT. The CDR3 runs to 15 residues. The sequencing used PBMCs from the stem cell graft donor, collected from the stem cell graft. This chain joins TRBV6-1 and TRBJ2-3; 7 nucleotides align to TRBD1. This receptor was taken from a human donor who donated a stem cell graft to a child with Wiskott-Aldrich syndrome. In DNA form, the CDR3 reads TGTGCCAGCAGCGTTCGACAGGGAAGTACAGATACGCAGTATTTT. Translating gives CASSVRQGSTDTQYF.